This T cell receptor (beta chain) was sequenced in a study of blood T cell repertoires in COVID-19. Turning to the study itself: Samples representing acute and convalescent COVID-19 were sourced from the United States, Italy and Spain. Sources were T cells, B-cell-depleted T cells, or PBMCs; the material itself was cDNA or gDNA.

In the original workflow: Estimated nucleated cell counts came from reference gene primer amplification. Libraries were prepared by immunoSEQ multiplex PCR; TCRdb keeps only in-frame clonotypes and omits some of them. The DNA gave D and trimming, while V, J and clone size come from that table. In the table there are 150,000 to 200,000 clones, around 85% of which are singletons. Trimming cost V 6 bases and J 4 bases; bases outside gene matches: 7. Per the germline V gene, CDR1 is GTSNPN and CDR2 is SVGIG (reference sequence). The CDR3 sequence is 13 residues long. This clone was detected once. This TCR derives from a human donor with active or convalescent COVID-19. The donor label of this sample is uncertain. V is TRBV30 and J is TRBJ1-2; TRBD1 matches at 8 bases. Sequencing was done on a sample of peripheral blood. The CDR3 loop is CACDTGGGYGYTF. The CDR3 nucleotides are TGTGCCTGCGATACAGGGGGAGGCTATGGCTACACCTTC. The full variable domain, its missing parts supplied by reference TRBV30 and TRBJ1-2, is SQTIHQWPATLVQPVGSPLSLECTVEGTSNPNLYWYRQAAGRGLQLLFYSVGIGQISSEVPQNLSASRPQDRQFILSSKKLLLSDSGFYLCACDTGGGYGYTFGSGTRLTVV.